A single sample is the source of the 3 T cell receptor beta chains below, sequenced in a study of lymphopenia after photon versus proton radiotherapy. TCRdb keeps only in-frame clones here, not all; method: immunoSEQ multiplex PCR. The sample records some 30,000 clones, 87% being singletons. The sample consisted of peripheral blood, taken from a patient treated with proton-based radiotherapy. Receptors originate from a woman aged 55-75 years with cholangiocarcinoma. Some clones in this sample may be carry-over from other donors' samples.

Written as DNA, the CDR3 is TGTGCCAGCAGTCCTTCCTCGACAGGGACTAATTCACCCCTCCACTTT. It encodes CASSPSSTGTNSPLHF. The chain employs TRBV27 and TRBJ1-6; 7 bases fit TRBD1. This CDR3 contains 16 residues. The germline CDR1 and CDR2 sequences are MNHEY and SMNVEV (reference sequence). J lost 6 bases, V lost 5 bases, and 10 bases had no gene match.

This sequence joins TRBV27 and TRBJ1-6, with TRBD1 identical over 7 bases. After removal of 3 bases from V and 0 bases from J, the junction contained 8 bases not matched to a gene. From germline, CDR1 is MNHEY and CDR2 SMNVEV (reference sequence). The CDR3 is 18 amino acids. The CDR3 DNA sequence: TGTGCCAGCAGTTTTATGACAGGGTCAAGCTCCTATAATTCACCCCTCCACTTT. This codes for CASSFMTGSSSYNSPLHF.

The chain couples TRBV15 to TRBJ1-1, with 8 bases fitting TRBD1. CDR3 length equals 13 residues. Germline CDR1 LNHNV, CDR2 YYDKDF (reference sequence). Trimming took 2 bases from V and 6 from J; bases not matched to a gene: 2. The CDR3 DNA reads as TGTGCCACCAGCAGAAAGACAGGGGCTGAAGCTTTCTTT. Translation gives CATSRKTGAEAFF.